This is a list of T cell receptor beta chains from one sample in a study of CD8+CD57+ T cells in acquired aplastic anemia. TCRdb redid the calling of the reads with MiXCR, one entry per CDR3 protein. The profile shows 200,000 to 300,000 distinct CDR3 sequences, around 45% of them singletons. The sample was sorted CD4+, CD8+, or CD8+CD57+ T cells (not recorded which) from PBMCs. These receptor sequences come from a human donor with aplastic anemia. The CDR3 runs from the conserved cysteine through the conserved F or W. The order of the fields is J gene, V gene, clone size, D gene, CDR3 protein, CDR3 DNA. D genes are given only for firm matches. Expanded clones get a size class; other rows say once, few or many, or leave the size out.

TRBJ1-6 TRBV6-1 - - CASSTFQGLGNSPLHF TGTGCCAGCAGTACGTTTCAGGGGTTGGGGAATTCACCCCTCCACTTT
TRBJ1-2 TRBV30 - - CAWSVRTDYGYTF TGTGCCTGGAGTGTCAGGACGGACTATGGCTACACCTTC
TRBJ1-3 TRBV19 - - CASSIGGGNTIYF TGTGCCAGTAGTATCGGGGGAGGAAACACCATATATTTT
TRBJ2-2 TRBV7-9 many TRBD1 CASSSGQGAGTGELFF TGTGCCAGCAGCTCGGGACAGGGGGCTGGCACCGGGGAGCTGTTTTTT
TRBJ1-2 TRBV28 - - CASSLELAGSGGYTF TGTGCCAGCAGTTTGGAACTAGCGGGGTCGGGAGGCTACACCTTC
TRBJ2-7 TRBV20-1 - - CSASKATGAADYEQYF TGCAGTGCTAGTAAGGCGACAGGCGCCGCCGACTACGAGCAGTACTTC
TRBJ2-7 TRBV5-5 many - CASSLAFGDYEQYF TGTGCCAGCAGCTTGGCCTTCGGAGACTACGAGCAGTACTTC
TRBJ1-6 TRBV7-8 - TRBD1 CASSLAAGGGNSPLHF TGTGCCAGCAGCTTAGCGGCAGGGGGTGGAAATTCACCCCTCCACTTT
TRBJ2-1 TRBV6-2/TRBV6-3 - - CASRRRDGEGREQFF TGTGCCAGCAGACGCAGGGACGGAGAAGGAAGGGAGCAGTTCTTC
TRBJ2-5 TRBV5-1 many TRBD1 CASSYRRVDRVETQYF TGCGCCAGCAGCTACCGAAGAGTGGACAGGGTGGAGACCCAGTACTTC
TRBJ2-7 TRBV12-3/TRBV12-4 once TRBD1 CASSTTGQGSEQYF TGTGCCAGCAGTACCACCGGACAGGGGTCCGAGCAGTACTTC
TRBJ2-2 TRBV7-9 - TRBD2 CASSYHKTSATGELFF TGTGCCAGCAGCTACCATAAGACTAGCGCCACCGGGGAGCTGTTTTTT
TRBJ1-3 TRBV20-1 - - CSAPGLTSGNTIYF TGCAGTGCACCGGGCCTAACATCTGGAAACACCATATATTTT